One sample yielded the 23 T cell receptor beta chains listed below, sequenced in a study of shared clonotypes between healthy human individuals. Libraries were prepared by immunoSEQ multiplex PCR; TCRdb keeps only in-frame clonotypes and omits some of them. This sample has about 560,000 clones, with 70% to 80% found just once. The specimen sequenced was PBMCs. The receptors shown here come from a woman between 35 and 50 years old in good health. Some clones in this sample may be carry-over from other donors' samples.

Regarding this clone: The sample holds other DNA sequences that translate to the same CDR3. This chain joins TRBV25-1 and TRBJ2-5; TRBD2 matches 7 bases. The CDR3 totals 15 residues. Germline V gives CDR1 MGHDK, CDR2 SYGVNS. The V and J ends lost 1 base and 4 bases, in that order; junction bases with no gene match: 6. CDR3 loop: CASSELGGRGETQYF. The CDR3 DNA is TGTGCCAGCAGTGAATTGGGAGGGCGCGGAGAGACCCAGTACTTC.

The chain employs TRBV30 and TRBJ1-3; TRBD1 matches at 8 bases. Per the germline V gene, CDR1 is GTSNPN and CDR2 is SVGIG (reference sequence). The ends lost 0 bases at V and 8 bases at J; junction bases unmatched: 3. CDR3 length: 13 residues. The CDR3 nucleotides read TGTGCCTGGAGTGTAGGACAGGGAGACACCATATATTTT. Encoded protein: CAWSVGQGDTIYF.

The chain is built from TRBV28 and TRBJ1-4; 7 positions agree with TRBD1. The CDR3 spans 12 residues. CDR1 is MDHEN and CDR2 is SYDVKM in the germline V gene. J gave up 8 bases and V 7 bases, and 4 bases lay outside the gene matches. The DNA of the CDR3 is TGTGCCAGCAATGAGGGGGCGGAAAAACTGTTTTTT. Amino acids: CASNEGAEKLFF.

This clone has a count of ten or more. The V and J genes are TRBV15 and TRBJ2-7; TRBD2 agrees at 9 bases. The CDR3 length is 14 residues. J lost 5 bases, V lost 4 bases, and 6 bases had no gene match. The germline CDR1 and CDR2 sequences are LNHNV and YYDKDF (reference sequence). CDR3 in amino acids: CATSILAGLDEQYF. The CDR3 DNA sequence: TGTGCCACCAGCATCCTAGCGGGACTAGACGAGCAGTACTTC. Combining the CDR3 with reference TRBV15 and TRBJ2-7 gives the whole variable domain DAMVIQNPRYQVTQFGKPVTLSCSQTLNHNVMYWYQQKSSQAPKLLFHYYDKDFNNEADTPDNFQSRRPNTSFCFLDIRSPGLGDTAMYLCATSILAGLDEQYFGPGTRLTVT.

About this clone itself: One base separates it from a far larger clone, so it is likely a read error. This chain links TRBV7-3 with TRBJ2-7; 7 positions agree with TRBD1. With 8 bases clipped from V and 4 bases from J, the junction kept 11 bases outside the gene matches. Germline V gene lookup returns CDR1 SGHTA and CDR2 FQGTGA. The CDR3 is 14 amino acids. The CDR3 reads CASGETGNDYEQYF. CDR3 DNA: TGTGCCAGCGGCGAGACAGGGAATGATTACGAGCAGTACTTC.

V and J are TRBV5-1 and TRBJ1-5; D is possibly TRBD1 (5 bases). CDR3 length equals 14 residues. Germline CDR1 SGHRS, CDR2 YFSETQ. The ends were cut back, 4 bases at V and 2 bases at J, with 10 bases in the middle. The chain's CDR3 is CASSIGTGNQPQHF. DNA of the CDR3: TGCGCCAGCAGCATCGGGACCGGCAATCAGCCCCAGCATTTT. The full variable domain, in which reference TRBV5-1 and TRBJ1-5 provide the parts outside the CDR3, is KAGVTQTPRYLIKTRGQQVTLSCSPISGHRSVSWYQQTPGQGLQFLFEYFSETQRNKGNFPGRFSGRQFSNSRSEMNVSTLELGDSALYLCASSIGTGNQPQHFGDGTRLSIL.

This clone was picked up one time. The chain couples TRBV19 to TRBJ2-7; TRBD1 aligns across 8 bases. This CDR3 is 14 amino acids long. Germline V lookup: CDR1 LNHDA, CDR2 SQIVND (reference sequence). V was pared by 9 bases and J by 2 bases, with 9 bases of the junction left unmatched. In DNA, the CDR3 is TGTGCCAGCACCAAACAGGGGGGTACCTACGAGCAGTACTTC. Protein sequence: CASTKQGGTYEQYF. Combining the CDR3 with reference TRBV19 and TRBJ2-7 gives the whole variable domain DGGITQSPKYLFRKEGQNVTLSCEQNLNHDAMYWYRQDPGQGLRLIYYSQIVNDFQKGDIAEGYSVSREKKESFPLTVTSAQKNPTAFYLCASTKQGGTYEQYFGPGTRLTVT.

This chain links TRBV5-4 with TRBJ1-4; D ambiguous. Germline V gives CDR1 SGHNT, CDR2 YYREEE (reference sequence). Trimming cost V 0 bases and J 4 bases, with 7 bases left between them. The CDR3 is 14 amino acids. This chain's CDR3 is CASSLVGSNEKLFF. In DNA, the CDR3 is TGTGCCAGCAGCTTGGTGGGCAGTAATGAAAAACTGTTTTTT.

J is TRBJ2-1 and V is TRBV2, with a tentative D call TRBD2 (5 bases). The germline V gene has CDR1 SNHLY and CDR2 FYNNEI. The CDR3 has 14 residues. Trimming pared 7 bases from V and 7 bases from J, leaving 17 bases between. CDR3 residues: CASTPPGVSNEQFF. CDR3 DNA: TGTGCCAGCACGCCCCCCGGGGTCAGTAATGAGCAGTTCTTC.

The chain has TRBV2 and TRBJ2-4, with 8 bases aligning to TRBD2. This CDR3 comprises 17 residues. With V trimmed by 2 bases and J by 1 base, 7 bases remained unmatched. CDR1 is SNHLY and CDR2 is FYNNEI in the germline V gene. The CDR3 coding sequence is TGTGCCAGCAGTGAAAAATGGGGCGGGAGGGCCAAAAACATTCAGTACTTC. It is translated as CASSEKWGGRAKNIQYF.

The genes are TRBV6-1 and TRBJ2-5; TRBD1 agrees at 7 bases. Trimming cost V 9 bases and J 5 bases; bases outside gene matches: 9. Germline lookup yields CDR1 MNHNS and CDR2 SASEGT. This CDR3 is built from 13 residues. The CDR3 region is CASGQGVWETQYF. The CDR3 DNA sequence: TGTGCCAGTGGCCAGGGGGTGTGGGAGACCCAGTACTTC.

The genes are TRBV2 and TRBJ2-2, with 10 nucleotides matching TRBD2. Germline values: CDR1 SNHLY, CDR2 FYNNEI. V lost 10 bases to trimming and J lost 3 bases; unmatched junction nucleotides: 8. CDR3 length: 15 amino acids. For the CDR3, the DNA is TGTGCCATATCTTATAGCGGGAGGTACACCGGGGAGCTGTTTTTT. Protein product: CAISYSGRYTGELFF.

Concerning this clone: One end of the junction varies from germline; a read error may be responsible. The rearrangement uses TRBV7-7 and TRBJ2-2; 8 nucleotides agree with TRBD2. From germline, CDR1 is SSHAT and CDR2 FNYEAQ (reference sequence). The CDR3 sequence is 15 residues long. CDR3 coding DNA: TGTGCTAGCAGCTCCGGGACTAGGGACACCGGGGAGCTGTTTTTT. Translation: CASSSGTRDTGELFF.

Regarding this clone: The sample holds other DNA sequences that translate to the same CDR3. The chain joins TRBV19 to TRBJ1-1; D possibly corresponds to TRBD1 (5 bases). The CDR3 spans 14 residues. Germline CDR1 is LNHDA and CDR2 is SQIVND (reference sequence). Trimming pared 3 bases from V and 1 base from J, leaving 9 bases between. CDR3 in amino acids: CASSITGANTEAFF. CDR3 nucleotides: TGTGCCAGTAGTATCACAGGAGCGAACACTGAAGCTTTCTTT. The whole variable domain, remainder taken from reference TRBV19 and TRBJ1-1, is DGGITQSPKYLFRKEGQNVTLSCEQNLNHDAMYWYRQDPGQGLRLIYYSQIVNDFQKGDIAEGYSVSREKKESFPLTVTSAQKNPTAFYLCASSITGANTEAFFGQGTRLTVV.

V is TRBV28 and J is TRBJ1-2; 7 nucleotides align to TRBD1. The V gene end was trimmed by 3 bases and the J gene end by 4 bases; junction bases not matched to a gene: 8. Germline CDR1 is MDHEN and CDR2 is SYDVKM. This CDR3 has 15 residues. The CDR3 nucleotides are TGTGCCAGCAGTTTGGGGTGGGCAGGGGGCTATGGCTACACCTTC. It encodes CASSLGWAGGYGYTF.

This clone was counted a few times. V usage is TRBV4-1 and J usage is TRBJ2-1; TRBD2 matches 8 bases. CDR1 and CDR2 (germline): MGHRA, YSYEKL. The CDR3 is 16 residues long. V lost 4 bases, J lost 6 bases, and 11 bases stayed unmatched. CDR3 loop: CASSRGWGTRINEQFF. In nucleotides, the CDR3 is TGCGCCAGCAGCCGCGGATGGGGGACTAGAATCAATGAGCAGTTCTTC.

The V call is TRBV28, the J call TRBJ1-3; 7 bases fit TRBD1. The germline CDR1 and CDR2 sequences are MDHEN and SYDVKM. The J segment lost 4 bases and the V segment lost 3 bases, leaving 3 bases of the junction unmatched. The length of the CDR3 is 14 residues. The CDR3 DNA follows: TGTGCCAGCAGTTTCTCGACAGGGGGAAACACCATATATTTT. Its protein is CASSFSTGGNTIYF.

The CDR3, as DNA: TGTGCCAGCAGCATTAACACCGGGGAGCTGTTTTTT. Its protein is CASSINTGELFF. This chain joins TRBV7-3 and TRBJ2-2, with no clear D. Germline V gives CDR1 SGHTA, CDR2 FQGTGA. V lost 5 bases and J 2 bases, leaving 3 bases between the germline ends. CDR3 size: 12 residues.

The V gene is TRBV5-4, the J gene TRBJ1-3; D is ambiguous. CDR1 is SGHNT, CDR2 YYREEE, per germline (reference sequence). The CDR3 consists of 13 residues. V gave up 3 bases and J gave up 4 bases, with 8 bases separating them. This chain's CDR3 is CASSSLSGNTIYF. The CDR3 DNA is TGTGCCAGCAGCTCGTTGAGCGGAAACACCATATATTTT.

V is TRBV6-5 and J is TRBJ2-5; D may be TRBD1 (6 bases). The DNA matches TRBJ2-7 better at its end, which makes the J call doubtful. The CDR3 has 15 amino acids. Germline loops: CDR1 MNHEY, CDR2 SVGAGI. The CDR3 nucleotides read TGTGCCAGCAGTTTCAATACAGGGTGGGGCTACGAGCAGTACTTC. This gives the protein CASSFNTGWGYEQYF.

A single count supports this clone. The chain uses TRBV5-4 and TRBJ2-7, with D possibly being TRBD2 (6 bases). Germline V CDR1 and CDR2: SGHNT, YYREEE (reference sequence). The CDR3 extends over 14 amino acids. Trimming pared 4 bases from V and 1 base from J, leaving 12 bases between. The CDR3 DNA sequence: TGTGCCAGCAGCGGAGTACGGGGGTCCTACGAGCAGTACTTC. It specifies CASSGVRGSYEQYF.

This clone was recorded a few times. The rearrangement links TRBV27 to TRBJ1-2; possible D gene TRBD1, 5 bases. This CDR3 region has 16 residues. V gave up 5 bases and J gave up 4 bases, with 20 bases separating them. Germline lookup yields CDR1 MNHEY and CDR2 SMNVEV (reference sequence). DNA of the CDR3: TGTGCCAGCAGTCGACTCCGCCTAAGGGGCGTCTATGGCTACACCTTC. It codes for CASSRLRLRGVYGYTF.

In this sample, this clone turned up many times. This rearrangement joins TRBV2 to TRBJ1-2; the D is unclear. Deletions cut 3 bases from V and 4 bases from J, with 15 bases between. This CDR3 spans 15 amino acids. From germline, CDR1 is SNHLY and CDR2 FYNNEI. The CDR3, as DNA: TGTGCCAGCAGTGAGGAGGGAAAGGGTGGCTATGGCTACACCTTC. Its protein is CASSEEGKGGYGYTF.